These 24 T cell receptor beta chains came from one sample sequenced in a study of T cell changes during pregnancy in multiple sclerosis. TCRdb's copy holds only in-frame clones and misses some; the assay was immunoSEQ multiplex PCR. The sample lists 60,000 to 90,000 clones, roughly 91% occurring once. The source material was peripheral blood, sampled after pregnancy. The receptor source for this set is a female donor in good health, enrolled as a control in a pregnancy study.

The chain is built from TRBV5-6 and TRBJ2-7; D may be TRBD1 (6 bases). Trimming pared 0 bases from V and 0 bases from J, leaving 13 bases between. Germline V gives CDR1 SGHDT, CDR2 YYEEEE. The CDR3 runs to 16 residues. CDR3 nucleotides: TGTGCCAGCAGCTTGGTTGGGACACCAAGCTCCTACGAGCAGTACTTC. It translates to CASSLVGTPSSYEQYF.

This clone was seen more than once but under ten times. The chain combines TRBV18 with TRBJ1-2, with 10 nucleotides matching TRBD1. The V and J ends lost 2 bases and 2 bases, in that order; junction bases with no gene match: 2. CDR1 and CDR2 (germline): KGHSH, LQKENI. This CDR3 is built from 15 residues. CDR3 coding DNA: TGTGCCAGCTCACCATCGACAGGGGGCAACTATGGCTACACCTTC. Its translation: CASSPSTGGNYGYTF.

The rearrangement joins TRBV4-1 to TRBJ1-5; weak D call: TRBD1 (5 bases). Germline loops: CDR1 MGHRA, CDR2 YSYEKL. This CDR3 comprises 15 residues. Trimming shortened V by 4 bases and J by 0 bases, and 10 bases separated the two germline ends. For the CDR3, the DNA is TGCGCCAGCAGCCCGACAGACCTTAGCAATCAGCCCCAGCATTTT. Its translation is CASSPTDLSNQPQHF.

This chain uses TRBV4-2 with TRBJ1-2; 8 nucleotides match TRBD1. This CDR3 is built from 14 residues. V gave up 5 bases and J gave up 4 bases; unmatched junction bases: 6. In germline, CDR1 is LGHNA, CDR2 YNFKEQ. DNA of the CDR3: TGTGCCAGCAGCTTGGGACAGGCTGTCTATGGCTACACCTTC. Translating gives CASSLGQAVYGYTF.

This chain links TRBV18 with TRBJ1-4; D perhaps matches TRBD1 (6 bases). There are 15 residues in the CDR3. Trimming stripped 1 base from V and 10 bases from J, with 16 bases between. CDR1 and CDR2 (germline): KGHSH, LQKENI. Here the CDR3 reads CASSPRDTSAAKLFF. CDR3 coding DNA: TGTGCCAGCTCACCACGGGACACTTCGGCGGCAAAACTGTTTTTT.

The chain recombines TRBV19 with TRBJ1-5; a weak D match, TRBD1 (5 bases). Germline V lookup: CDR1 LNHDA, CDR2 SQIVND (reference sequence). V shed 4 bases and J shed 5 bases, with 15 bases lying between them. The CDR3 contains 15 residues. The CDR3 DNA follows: TGTGCCAGTAGTAAACAGGCGGTTACCGATCAGCCCCAGCATTTT. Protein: CASSKQAVTDQPQHF.

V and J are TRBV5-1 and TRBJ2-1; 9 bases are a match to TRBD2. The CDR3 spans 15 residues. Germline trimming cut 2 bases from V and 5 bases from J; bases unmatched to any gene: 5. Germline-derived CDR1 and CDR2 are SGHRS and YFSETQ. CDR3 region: CASSLIAGANNEQFF. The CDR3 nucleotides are TGCGCCAGCAGCTTAATAGCGGGGGCGAACAATGAGCAGTTCTTC.

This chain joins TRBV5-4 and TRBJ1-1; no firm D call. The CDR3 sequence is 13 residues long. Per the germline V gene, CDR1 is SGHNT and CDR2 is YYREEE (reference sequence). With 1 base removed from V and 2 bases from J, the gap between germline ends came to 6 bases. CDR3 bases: TGTGCCAGCAGCTTGAACTTCAACACTGAAGCTTTCTTT. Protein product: CASSLNFNTEAFF.

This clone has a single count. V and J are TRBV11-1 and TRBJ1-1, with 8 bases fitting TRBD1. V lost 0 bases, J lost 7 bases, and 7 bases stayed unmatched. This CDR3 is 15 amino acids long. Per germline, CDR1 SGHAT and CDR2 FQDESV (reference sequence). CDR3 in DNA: TGTGCCAGCAGCTTAGCCGGACAGGGCAGAGATGAAGCTTTCTTT. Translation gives CASSLAGQGRDEAFF.

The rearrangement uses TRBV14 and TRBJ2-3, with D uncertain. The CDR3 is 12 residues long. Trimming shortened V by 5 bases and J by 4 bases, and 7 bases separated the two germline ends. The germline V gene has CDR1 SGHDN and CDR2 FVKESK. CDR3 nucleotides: TGTGCCAGCAGCGCCCAGGCAGATACGCAGTATTTT. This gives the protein CASSAQADTQYF.

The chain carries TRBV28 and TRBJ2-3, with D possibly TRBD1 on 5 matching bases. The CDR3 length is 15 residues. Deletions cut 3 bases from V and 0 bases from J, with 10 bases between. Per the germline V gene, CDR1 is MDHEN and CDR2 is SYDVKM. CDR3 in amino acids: CASSFRPGSTDTQYF. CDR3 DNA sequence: TGTGCCAGCAGTTTTCGTCCAGGGAGCACAGATACGCAGTATTTT.

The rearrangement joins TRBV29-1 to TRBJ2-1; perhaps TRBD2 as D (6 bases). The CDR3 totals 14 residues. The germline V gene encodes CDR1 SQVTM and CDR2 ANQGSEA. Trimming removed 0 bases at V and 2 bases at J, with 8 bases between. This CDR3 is CSVEDTSPYNEQFF. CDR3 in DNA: TGCAGCGTTGAAGACACTAGCCCCTACAATGAGCAGTTCTTC.

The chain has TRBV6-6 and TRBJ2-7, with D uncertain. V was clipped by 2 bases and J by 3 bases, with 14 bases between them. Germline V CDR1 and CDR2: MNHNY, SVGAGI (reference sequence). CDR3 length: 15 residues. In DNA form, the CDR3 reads TGTGCCAGCAGTTACCTCGGTCATGTGGTCTACGAGCAGTACTTC. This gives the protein CASSYLGHVVYEQYF.

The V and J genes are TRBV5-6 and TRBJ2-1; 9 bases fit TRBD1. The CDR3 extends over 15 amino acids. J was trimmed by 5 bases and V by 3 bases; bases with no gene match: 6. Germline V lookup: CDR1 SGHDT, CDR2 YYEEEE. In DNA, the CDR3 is TGTGCCAGCAGCTCACGGGGACAGGGAAACAATGAGCAGTTCTTC. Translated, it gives CASSSRGQGNNEQFF.

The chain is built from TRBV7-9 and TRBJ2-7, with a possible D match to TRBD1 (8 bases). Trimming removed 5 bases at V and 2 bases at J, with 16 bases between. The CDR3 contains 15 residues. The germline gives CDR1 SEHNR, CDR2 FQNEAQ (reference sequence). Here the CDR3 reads CASSITGGGPYEQYF. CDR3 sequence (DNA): TGTGCCAGCAGCATTACAGGGGGGGGACCCTACGAGCAGTACTTC.

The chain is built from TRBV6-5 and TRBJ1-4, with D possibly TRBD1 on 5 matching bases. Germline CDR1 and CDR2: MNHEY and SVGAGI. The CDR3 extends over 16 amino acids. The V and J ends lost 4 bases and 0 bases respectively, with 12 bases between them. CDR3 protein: CASSLRQKATNEKLFF. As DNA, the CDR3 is TGTGCCAGCAGTTTAAGACAGAAAGCAACTAATGAAAAACTGTTTTTT.

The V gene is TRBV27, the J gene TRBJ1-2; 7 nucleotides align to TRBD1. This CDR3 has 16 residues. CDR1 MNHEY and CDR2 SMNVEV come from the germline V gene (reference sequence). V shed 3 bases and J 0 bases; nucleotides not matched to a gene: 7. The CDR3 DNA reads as TGTGCCAGCAGTTTGGCAGGGGGGTCAACTAACTATGGCTACACCTTC. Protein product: CASSLAGGSTNYGYTF.

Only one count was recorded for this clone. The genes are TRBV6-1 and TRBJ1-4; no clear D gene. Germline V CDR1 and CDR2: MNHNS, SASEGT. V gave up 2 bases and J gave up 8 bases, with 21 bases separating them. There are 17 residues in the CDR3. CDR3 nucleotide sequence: TGTGCCAGCAGTGAACTCTCGCCGGGGTATTCTTGGGAAAAACTGTTTTTT. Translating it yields CASSELSPGYSWEKLFF.

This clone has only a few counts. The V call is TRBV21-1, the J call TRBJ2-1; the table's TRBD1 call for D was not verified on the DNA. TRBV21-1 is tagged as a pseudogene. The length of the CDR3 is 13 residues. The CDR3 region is CASSKDTYNEQFF. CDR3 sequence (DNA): TGTGCCAGCAGCAAAGATACATACAATGAGCAGTTCTTC.

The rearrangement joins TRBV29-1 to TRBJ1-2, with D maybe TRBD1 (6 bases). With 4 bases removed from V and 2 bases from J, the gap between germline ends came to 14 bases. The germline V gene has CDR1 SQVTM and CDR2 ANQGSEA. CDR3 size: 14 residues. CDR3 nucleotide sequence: TGCAGCGTTGGCCAGGATCAGGGGAACTATGGCTACACCTTC. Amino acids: CSVGQDQGNYGYTF.

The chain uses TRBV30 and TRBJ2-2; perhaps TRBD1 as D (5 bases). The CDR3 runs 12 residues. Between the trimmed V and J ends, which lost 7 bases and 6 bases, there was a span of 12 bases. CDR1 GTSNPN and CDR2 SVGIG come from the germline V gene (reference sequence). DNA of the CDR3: TGTGCCTCCAGGGTAGGGGCCGGGGAGCTGTTTTTT. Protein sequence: CASRVGAGELFF.

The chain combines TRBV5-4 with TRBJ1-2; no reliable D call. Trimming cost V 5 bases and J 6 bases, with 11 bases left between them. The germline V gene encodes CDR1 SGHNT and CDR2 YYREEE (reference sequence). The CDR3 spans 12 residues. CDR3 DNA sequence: TGTGCCAGCAGTTTCCAGGAAAATGGCTACACCTTC. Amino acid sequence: CASSFQENGYTF.

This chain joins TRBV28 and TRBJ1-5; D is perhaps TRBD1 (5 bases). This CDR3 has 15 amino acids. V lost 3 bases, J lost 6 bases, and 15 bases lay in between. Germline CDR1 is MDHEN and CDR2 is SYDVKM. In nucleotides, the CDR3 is TGTGCCAGCAGTTTTTCCAGGGTGAAGAGTCAGCCCCAGCATTTT. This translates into CASSFSRVKSQPQHF.

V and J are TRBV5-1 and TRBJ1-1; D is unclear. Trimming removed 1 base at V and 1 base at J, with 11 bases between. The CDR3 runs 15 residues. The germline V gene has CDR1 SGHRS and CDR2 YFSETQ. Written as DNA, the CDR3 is TGCGCCAGCAGCTTGCATGTCGGTTGGAACACTGAAGCTTTCTTT. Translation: CASSLHVGWNTEAFF. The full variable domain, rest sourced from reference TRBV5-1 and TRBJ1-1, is KAGVTQTPRYLIKTRGQQVTLSCSPISGHRSVSWYQQTPGQGLQFLFEYFSETQRNKGNFPGRFSGRQFSNSRSEMNVSTLELGDSALYLCASSLHVGWNTEAFFGQGTRLTVV.